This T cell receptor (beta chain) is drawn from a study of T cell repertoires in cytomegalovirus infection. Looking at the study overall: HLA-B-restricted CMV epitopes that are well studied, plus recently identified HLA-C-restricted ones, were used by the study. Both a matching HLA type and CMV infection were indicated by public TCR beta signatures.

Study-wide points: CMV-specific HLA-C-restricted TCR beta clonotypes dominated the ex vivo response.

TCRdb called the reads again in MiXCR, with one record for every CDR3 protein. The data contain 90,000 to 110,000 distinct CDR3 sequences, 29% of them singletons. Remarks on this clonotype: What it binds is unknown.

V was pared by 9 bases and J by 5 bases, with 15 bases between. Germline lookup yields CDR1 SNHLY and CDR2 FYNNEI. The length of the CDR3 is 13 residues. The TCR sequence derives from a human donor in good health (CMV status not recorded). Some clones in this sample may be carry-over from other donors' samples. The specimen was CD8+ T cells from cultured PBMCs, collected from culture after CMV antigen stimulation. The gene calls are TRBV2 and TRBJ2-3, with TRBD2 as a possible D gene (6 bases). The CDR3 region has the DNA TGTGCCAGGACTAGGGCCCTCGGAGATACGCAGTATTTT. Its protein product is CARTRALGDTQYF.